This T cell receptor beta chain comes out of a study of cytomegalovirus exposure and HLA in healthy donors. The PCR was carried out with 60 Vbeta primers and 13 Jbeta primers. Generated by immunoSEQ multiplex PCR, the TCRdb table keeps only in-frame clones and is missing some. The sample records some 150,000 clones, about 80% being singletons. Sequencing used PBMCs. The TCR sequence derives from a woman between 50 and 59 years old in good health and CMV-seronegative.

Here the CDR3 reads CARKTGRGGETQYF. Here the CDR3 DNA reads TGTGCCAGGAAGACAGGTAGGGGAGGGGAGACCCAGTACTTC. The chain recombines TRBV19 with TRBJ2-5; a possible D gene is TRBD2 (7 bases). The germline V gene has CDR1 LNHDA and CDR2 SQIVND (reference sequence). The CDR3 spans 14 residues. The V end lost 9 bases, the J end lost 5 bases, and 19 bases lay between the germline ends.